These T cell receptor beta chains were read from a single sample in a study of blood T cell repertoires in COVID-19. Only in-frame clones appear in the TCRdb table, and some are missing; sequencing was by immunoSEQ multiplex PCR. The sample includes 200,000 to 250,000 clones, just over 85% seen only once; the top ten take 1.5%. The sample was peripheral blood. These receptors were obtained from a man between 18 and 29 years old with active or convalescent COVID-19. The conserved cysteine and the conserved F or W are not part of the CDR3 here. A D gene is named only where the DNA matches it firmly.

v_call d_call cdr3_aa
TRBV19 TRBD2 ASSRPRGREGGKNIQY
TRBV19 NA ASSTGLPTEQY
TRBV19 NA ASSQHIGGDTEAF
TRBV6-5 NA ASSLNRVPNEKLF
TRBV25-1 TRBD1 ASSTKTGGLLMNTEAF
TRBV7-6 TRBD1 ASSIQTGTAPSLWEKLF
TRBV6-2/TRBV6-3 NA ASSRQGPVLT
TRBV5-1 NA ASSSGVSEQF
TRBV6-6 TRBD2 ASSPLSGRVNEQF
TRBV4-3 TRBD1 ASSPETGAGNTIY
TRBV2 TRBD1 ASSVQGADTEAF
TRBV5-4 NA ASSWPSSNEQF
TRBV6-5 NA ASSGIGIYGYT
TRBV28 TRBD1 ASSLPGQTNTEAF
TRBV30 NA AWSTRDYGYT